Below, one T cell receptor (beta chain) is given with its context. In the authors' workflow: Amplifying reference gene primers gave estimates of nucleated cell counts. The data were produced by immunoSEQ multiplex PCR, yet TCRdb's version contains in-frame clones alone and is incomplete. Clone size and V and J calls were adopted from that table, with D and trimming inferred from the DNA. The sample carries roughly 140,000 clones, approximately 85% recorded once. These data come from a study of blood T cell repertoires in COVID-19. Study overall: Samples of COVID-19 (acute and convalescent) were obtained from the United States, Italy and Spain. From T cells, B-cell-depleted T cells, or PBMCs came the material, which was cDNA or gDNA.

The V and J ends lost 1 base and 3 bases respectively, with 6 bases between them. CDR3 length: 14 amino acids. The germline CDR1 and CDR2 sequences are LGHDT and YNNKEL (reference sequence). The clonotype comes from a man aged 45 to 65 with acute or convalescent COVID-19. This chain links TRBV3-1 (or the pseudogene TRBV3-2) with TRBJ2-2; the D gene is possibly TRBD1 (6 bases). The sample taken for sequencing was peripheral blood. The chain's CDR3 is CASSQGTDTGELFF. CDR3 nucleotide sequence: TGTGCCAGCAGCCAAGGGACAGACACCGGGGAGCTGTTTTTT.